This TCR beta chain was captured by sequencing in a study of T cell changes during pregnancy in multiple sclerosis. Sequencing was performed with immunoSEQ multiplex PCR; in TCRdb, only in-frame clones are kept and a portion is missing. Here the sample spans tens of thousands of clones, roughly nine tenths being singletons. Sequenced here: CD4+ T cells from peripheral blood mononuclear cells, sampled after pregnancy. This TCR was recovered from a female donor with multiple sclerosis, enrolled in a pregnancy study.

The CDR3 sequence: CASSYLQGITGELFF. The CDR3 coding sequence is TGTGCCAGCAGTTACCTACAGGGAATCACCGGGGAGCTGTTTTTT. J is TRBJ2-2 and V is TRBV6-5, with a tentative D call TRBD1 (6 bases). Germline CDR1 is MNHEY and CDR2 is SVGAGI. The CDR3 loop spans 15 amino acids. The ends were cut back, 2 bases at V and 4 bases at J, with 11 bases in the middle.